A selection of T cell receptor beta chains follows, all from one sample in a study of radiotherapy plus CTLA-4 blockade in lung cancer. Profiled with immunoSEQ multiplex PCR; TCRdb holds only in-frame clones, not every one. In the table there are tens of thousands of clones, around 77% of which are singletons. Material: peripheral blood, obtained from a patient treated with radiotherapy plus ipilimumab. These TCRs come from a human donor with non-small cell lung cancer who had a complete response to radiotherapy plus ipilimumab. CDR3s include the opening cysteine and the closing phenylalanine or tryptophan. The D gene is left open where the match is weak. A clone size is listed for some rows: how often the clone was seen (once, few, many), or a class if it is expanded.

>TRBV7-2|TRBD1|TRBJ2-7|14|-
TGTGCCAGCAGCAAGGGACAGGGCCACTACGAGCAGTACTTC
CASSKGQGHYEQYF
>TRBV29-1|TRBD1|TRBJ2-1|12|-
TGCAGCGTTGAAGAAACAGGGGGCTGGAGGTTCTTC
CSVEETGGWRFF
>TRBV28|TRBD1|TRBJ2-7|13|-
TGTGCCACCGCACGGGACAGTCTTTTCGAGCAGTACTTC
CATARDSLFEQYF
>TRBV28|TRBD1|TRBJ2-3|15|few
TGTGCCAGCCCCCCGGGACAGGGGGGCACAGATACGCAGTATTTT
CASPPGQGGTDTQYF
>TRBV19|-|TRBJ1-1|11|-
TGTGCCAGTAGTTGGAGAACTGAAGCTTTCTTT
CASSWRTEAFF
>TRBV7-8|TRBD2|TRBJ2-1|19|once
TGTGCCAGCAGCTCACGACCCGGACTAGCGGGAATGGGGCGGAATATTGAGTTCTTC
CASSSRPGLAGMGRNIEFF
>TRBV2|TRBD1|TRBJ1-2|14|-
TGTGCCAGCACCAAAGACAGGGGTGTGGGTGGCTACACCTTC
CASTKDRGVGGYTF
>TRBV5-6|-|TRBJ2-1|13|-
TGTGCCAGCAGCGCGGGACTCTACAATGAGCAGTTCTTC
CASSAGLYNEQFF
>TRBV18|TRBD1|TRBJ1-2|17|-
TGTGCCAGCTCACCGAGTTATTTTCAGGGACAGGACTATGGCTACACCTTC
CASSPSYFQGQDYGYTF
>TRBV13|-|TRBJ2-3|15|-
TGTGCCAGCAGCATCGGTATCTTCTCCACAGATACGCAGTATTTT
CASSIGIFSTDTQYF
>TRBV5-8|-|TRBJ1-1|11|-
TGTGCCAGCAGCATCAGGACTGAAGCTTTCTTT
CASSIRTEAFF
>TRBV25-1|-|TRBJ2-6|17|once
TGTGCCAGCAGTGAATTGGGCAGGGTTGGAGGGGCCAACGTCCTGACTTTC
CASSELGRVGGANVLTF
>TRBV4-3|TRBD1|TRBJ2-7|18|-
TGCGCCAGCAGCCAAAGAAGATCAGGACAGGGGACGTCCTACGAGCAGTACTTC
CASSQRRSGQGTSYEQYF
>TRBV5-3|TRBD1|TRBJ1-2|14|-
TGTGCCAGAAGCCCCGGGACAGCTAACTATGGCTACACCTTC
CARSPGTANYGYTF
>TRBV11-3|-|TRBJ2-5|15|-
TGTGCCAGCAGCTTAGGAGGGGGGGCCGTGGAGACCCAGTACTTC
CASSLGGGAVETQYF
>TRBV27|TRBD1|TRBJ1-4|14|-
TGTGCCACCCGGAAAACAGGGGCTAATGAAAAACTGTTTTTT
CATRKTGANEKLFF
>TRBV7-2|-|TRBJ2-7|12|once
TGTGCCAGCAGCTTAGCCCTCTACGAGCAGTACTTC
CASSLALYEQYF